This T cell receptor beta chain is from a study of T cell changes during pregnancy in multiple sclerosis. Produced via immunoSEQ multiplex PCR; TCRdb's table is partial and in-frame only. The sample lists over 20,000 clones; about 90% were seen once. Per the germline V gene, CDR1 is KGHSH and CDR2 is LQKENI. The CDR3 has 18 residues. Trimming removed 2 bases from V and 5 bases from J; junction bases left unmatched: 11. The J gene is TRBJ2-2, the V gene TRBV18; 10 positions match TRBD2. The sequence came from a female donor in good health, enrolled as a control in a pregnancy study. Sequences were derived from CD4+ T cells from peripheral blood mononuclear cells, sampled in the third trimester of pregnancy. The CDR3 DNA reads TGTGCCAGCTCACCATTATCCAGCGGGAGGGCAGGAACCGGGGAGCTGTTTTTT. Protein product: CASSPLSSGRAGTGELFF.